This TCR beta chain derives from a study of OX40 agonist ivuxolimab in advanced cancers. Study summary: Three individuals attained partial responses, comprising one hepatocellular carcinoma case and two cutaneous melanoma cases.

The study, taken as a whole, reports: More expanded clones were seen, on average, in CD8+ T cells than in CD4+. CD4+ and CD8+ blood T cells expanded clonally by week 6 at 0.1 to 3.0 mg/kg.

The method was immunoSEQ multiplex PCR; TCRdb's version includes in-frame clones alone and lacks a portion of them. The sample comprises 60,000 or so clones, roughly 86% of which are singletons, and 0.85% to 1% rests with the top ten. The trim removed 4 bases at V and 8 bases at J, leaving 13 bases unmatched. This CDR3 has 16 residues. Germline V gene sequence: CDR1 SGHKS, CDR2 YYEKEE (reference sequence). A word on this clone: Its cognate antigen is unknown.

This rearrangement joins TRBV5-5 to TRBJ1-2; 11 positions match TRBD1. This sequence was found in an adult with an advanced solid tumor such as melanoma, head and neck, liver or kidney cancer. The source material was CD4+ or CD8+ T cells sorted from blood, sampled in a trial of the OX40 agonist ivuxolimab. CDR3 nucleotides: TGTGCCAGCAGCATAATCCCGGGACAGGGGGTGTTCGGCTACACCTTC. Its translation is CASSIIPGQGVFGYTF.